These T cell receptor beta chains were read from a single sample in a study of human T cells and chemical hapten exposure. TCRdb reprocessed the RACE reads with MiXCR, giving one entry per CDR3 protein. The data show around 99,000 distinct CDR3 sequences, with over 10% seen just once and approximately 2.1% held by the top ten. Specimen: whole blood, collected in connection with sensitization to the hapten diphenylcyclopropenone (DPC). Receptor source: a woman in her 40s with alopecia areata. Some clones in this sample may be carry-over from other donors' samples. CDR3s include the opening cysteine and the closing phenylalanine or tryptophan. The D gene is left open where the match is weak. A clone size is listed for some rows: how often the clone was seen (once, few, many), or a class if it is expanded.

D gene: .; J gene: TRBJ2-3; clone size: many; V gene: TRBV7-9; CDR3 protein: CASSSDLSTDTQYF; CDR3 DNA: TGTGCCAGCAGCTCGGACCTTAGCACAGATACGCAGTATTTT
D gene: .; J gene: TRBJ2-7; clone size: .; V gene: TRBV29-1; CDR3 protein: CSVVVGPANEQYF; CDR3 DNA: TGCAGCGTTGTGGTGGGGCCCGCCAACGAGCAGTACTTC
D gene: TRBD2; J gene: TRBJ2-5; clone size: few; V gene: TRBV5-1; CDR3 protein: CASRGRTSQETQYF; CDR3 DNA: TGCGCCAGCAGGGGAAGGACTAGTCAAGAGACCCAGTACTTC
D gene: .; J gene: TRBJ2-7; clone size: once; V gene: TRBV5-6; CDR3 protein: CASSSEEYEQYF; CDR3 DNA: TGTGCCAGCAGCTCGGAGGAGTACGAGCAGTACTTC
D gene: .; J gene: TRBJ2-7; clone size: .; V gene: TRBV7-2; CDR3 protein: CASSPRTASSYEQYF; CDR3 DNA: TGTGCCAGCAGCCCTCGGACGGCGAGCTCCTACGAGCAGTACTTC
D gene: TRBD1; J gene: TRBJ2-2; clone size: few; V gene: TRBV10-3; CDR3 protein: CAIKDRSNTGELFF; CDR3 DNA: TGTGCCATCAAGGACAGGTCGAACACCGGGGAGCTGTTTTTT
D gene: TRBD2; J gene: TRBJ2-7; clone size: few; V gene: TRBV20-1; CDR3 protein: CSPLKTSGSYEQYF; CDR3 DNA: TGCAGTCCACTAAAGACTAGCGGGAGCTACGAGCAGTACTTC
D gene: .; J gene: TRBJ1-2; clone size: .; V gene: TRBV6-6; CDR3 protein: CASSYSIALYGYTF; CDR3 DNA: TGTGCCAGCAGTTACTCGATAGCCCTCTATGGCTACACCTTC
D gene: TRBD1; J gene: TRBJ1-5; clone size: .; V gene: TRBV6-2/TRBV6-3; CDR3 protein: CASSPGQALKPPQHF; CDR3 DNA: TGTGCCAGCAGTCCTGGACAGGCCTTAAAGCCGCCCCAGCATTTT
D gene: .; J gene: TRBJ1-5; clone size: many; V gene: TRBV20-1; CDR3 protein: CSASRNQPQHF; CDR3 DNA: TGCAGTGCTAGCCGAAATCAGCCCCAGCATTTT
D gene: .; J gene: TRBJ2-3; clone size: few; V gene: TRBV4-3; CDR3 protein: CASSQALWDTQYF; CDR3 DNA: TGCGCCAGCAGCCAAGCGTTGTGGGATACGCAGTATTTT
D gene: .; J gene: TRBJ2-5; clone size: many; V gene: TRBV7-3; CDR3 protein: CASSLTLSNQETQYF; CDR3 DNA: TGTGCCAGCAGCTTAACGTTGTCTAACCAAGAGACCCAGTACTTC
D gene: .; J gene: TRBJ2-3; clone size: many; V gene: TRBV10-2; CDR3 protein: CASHRGDWLQTRITDTQYF; CDR3 DNA: TGCGCCAGCCACCGTGGGGATTGGCTTCAAACTAGGATCACAGATACGCAGTATTTT
D gene: .; J gene: TRBJ1-2; clone size: few; V gene: TRBV18; CDR3 protein: CASTPLPLDINYGYTF; CDR3 DNA: TGTGCCAGCACACCTCTCCCCCTTGACATAAACTATGGCTACACCTTC
D gene: .; J gene: TRBJ2-6; clone size: .; V gene: TRBV5-1; CDR3 protein: CASSWTAISGANVLTF; CDR3 DNA: TGCGCCAGCAGTTGGACAGCCATCTCTGGGGCCAACGTCCTGACTTTC
D gene: .; J gene: TRBJ2-5; clone size: .; V gene: TRBV28; CDR3 protein: CASTSGGSETQYF; CDR3 DNA: TGTGCCAGCACTTCCGGGGGATCGGAGACCCAGTACTTC
D gene: .; J gene: TRBJ1-5; clone size: few; V gene: TRBV30; CDR3 protein: CAWSVPRGWGNQPQHF; CDR3 DNA: TGTGCCTGGAGTGTACCCAGGGGTTGGGGCAATCAGCCCCAGCATTTT
D gene: .; J gene: TRBJ1-1; clone size: few; V gene: TRBV19; CDR3 protein: CASSIAVNTEAFF; CDR3 DNA: TGTGCCAGTAGTATCGCGGTGAACACTGAAGCTTTCTTT
D gene: .; J gene: TRBJ2-7; clone size: few; V gene: TRBV27; CDR3 protein: CASSRGGAANYEQYF; CDR3 DNA: TGTGCCAGCAGTCGCGGAGGGGCCGCCAACTACGAGCAGTACTTC
D gene: TRBD1; J gene: TRBJ2-3; clone size: many; V gene: TRBV7-6; CDR3 protein: CASSFLGQGAATDTQYF; CDR3 DNA: TGTGCCAGCAGCTTCTTAGGACAGGGGGCTGCCACAGATACGCAGTATTTT
D gene: .; J gene: TRBJ2-2; clone size: few; V gene: TRBV6-6; CDR3 protein: CASSYRENTGELFF; CDR3 DNA: TGTGCCAGCAGTTACAGGGAGAACACCGGGGAGCTGTTTTTT
D gene: .; J gene: TRBJ2-4; clone size: once; V gene: TRBV28; CDR3 protein: CASSRNRDLAKNIQYF; CDR3 DNA: TGTGCCAGCAGTCGCAACAGGGATCTAGCCAAAAACATTCAGTACTTC
D gene: .; J gene: TRBJ2-2; clone size: few; V gene: TRBV5-4; CDR3 protein: CASSPWTGANTGELFF; CDR3 DNA: TGTGCCAGCAGCCCCTGGACTGGCGCGAACACCGGGGAGCTGTTTTTT
D gene: .; J gene: TRBJ2-1; clone size: .; V gene: TRBV18; CDR3 protein: CASSPPSYDEQFF; CDR3 DNA: TGTGCCAGCTCACCCCCTTCTTACGATGAGCAGTTCTTC
D gene: .; J gene: TRBJ2-5; clone size: many; V gene: TRBV7-6; CDR3 protein: CASSPYVEETQYF; CDR3 DNA: TGTGCCAGCAGCCCCTACGTAGAGGAGACCCAGTACTTC
D gene: .; J gene: TRBJ1-3; clone size: .; V gene: TRBV5-5; CDR3 protein: CASSLDAGSGNTIYF; CDR3 DNA: TGTGCCAGCAGCTTGGATGCGGGCTCTGGAAACACCATATATTTT
D gene: .; J gene: TRBJ2-3; clone size: .; V gene: TRBV11-2; CDR3 protein: CASSLDRVPITDTQYF; CDR3 DNA: TGTGCCAGCAGCTTAGATAGGGTCCCAATCACAGATACGCAGTATTTT
D gene: .; J gene: TRBJ2-7; clone size: .; V gene: TRBV4-2; CDR3 protein: CASSRFTGGGSYEQYF; CDR3 DNA: TGTGCCAGCAGCCGCTTCACCGGAGGGGGCTCCTACGAGCAGTACTTC
D gene: TRBD2; J gene: TRBJ2-6; clone size: many; V gene: TRBV7-9; CDR3 protein: CASSATSGTFSGANVLTF; CDR3 DNA: TGTGCCAGCAGCGCCACTAGCGGGACCTTCTCTGGGGCCAACGTCCTGACTTTC
D gene: TRBD2; J gene: TRBJ2-2; clone size: .; V gene: TRBV20-1; CDR3 protein: CSARRAGEVGELFF; CDR3 DNA: TGCAGTGCTAGAAGAGCGGGAGAGGTCGGGGAGCTGTTTTTT
D gene: .; J gene: TRBJ2-5; clone size: .; V gene: TRBV7-6; CDR3 protein: CASSSWQEHQETQYF; CDR3 DNA: TGTGCCAGCAGCTCGTGGCAGGAGCACCAAGAGACCCAGTACTTC
D gene: TRBD2; J gene: TRBJ2-4; clone size: .; V gene: TRBV11-2; CDR3 protein: CASSLTSVSNIQYF; CDR3 DNA: TGTGCCAGCAGCTTGACTAGCGTCTCCAACATTCAGTACTTC
D gene: .; J gene: TRBJ1-2; clone size: few; V gene: TRBV4-2; CDR3 protein: CASSQDRAGDGYTF; CDR3 DNA: TGTGCCAGCAGCCAAGATCGGGCGGGCGATGGCTACACCTTC
D gene: .; J gene: TRBJ2-7; clone size: many; V gene: TRBV6-6; CDR3 protein: CASSYSNTASREQYF; CDR3 DNA: TGTGCCAGCAGTTACTCGAATACGGCCTCGAGGGAGCAGTACTTC
D gene: .; J gene: TRBJ1-6; clone size: few; V gene: TRBV10-3; CDR3 protein: CAISDNTKGRDSPLHF; CDR3 DNA: TGTGCCATCAGTGACAACACTAAAGGGAGGGATTCACCCCTCCACTTT
D gene: .; J gene: TRBJ1-1; clone size: few; V gene: TRBV6-4; CDR3 protein: CASSDSASARPIF; CDR3 DNA: TGTGCCAGCAGTGACTCAGCCTCGGCAAGGCCTATTTTT
D gene: TRBD1; J gene: TRBJ2-3; clone size: few; V gene: TRBV5-4; CDR3 protein: CASSGQGASTDTQYF; CDR3 DNA: TGTGCCAGCAGCGGACAGGGGGCTAGCACAGATACGCAGTATTTT
D gene: TRBD1; J gene: TRBJ2-5; clone size: few; V gene: TRBV6-6; CDR3 protein: CASSYFRRGDRGQETQYF; CDR3 DNA: TGTGCCAGCAGTTATTTCCGACGAGGGGACAGGGGCCAAGAGACCCAGTACTTC
D gene: .; J gene: TRBJ1-5; clone size: many; V gene: TRBV28; CDR3 protein: CASSQTPYSQPQHF; CDR3 DNA: TGTGCCAGCAGTCAAACCCCTTATAGTCAGCCCCAGCATTTT
D gene: .; J gene: TRBJ1-1; clone size: .; V gene: TRBV6-2/TRBV6-3; CDR3 protein: CASSYSSQTYTRTEAFF; CDR3 DNA: TGTGCCAGCAGTTACTCGTCGCAGACGTACACAAGGACTGAAGCTTTCTTT
D gene: TRBD2; J gene: TRBJ2-3; clone size: few; V gene: TRBV7-2; CDR3 protein: CASSLEAGSRADTQYF; CDR3 DNA: TGTGCCAGCAGCTTAGAAGCGGGAAGTCGCGCAGATACGCAGTATTTT
D gene: TRBD2; J gene: TRBJ2-1; clone size: few; V gene: TRBV12-5; CDR3 protein: CASGWGTSTSSYNEQFF; CDR3 DNA: TGTGCTAGTGGTTGGGGGACTAGCACCTCGTCCTACAATGAGCAGTTCTTC
D gene: .; J gene: TRBJ2-1; clone size: .; V gene: TRBV2; CDR3 protein: CASSEELLVYNEQFF; CDR3 DNA: TGTGCCAGCAGTGAAGAACTCCTAGTATACAATGAGCAGTTCTTC
D gene: .; J gene: TRBJ2-5; clone size: .; V gene: TRBV5-5; CDR3 protein: CASSYRVRRGRGVEETQYF; CDR3 DNA: TGTGCCAGCAGCTACAGGGTGCGAAGAGGCCGCGGGGTGGAAGAGACCCAGTACTTC
D gene: .; J gene: TRBJ2-5; clone size: few; V gene: TRBV29-1; CDR3 protein: CSVAGWGPQETQYF; CDR3 DNA: TGCAGCGTTGCTGGGTGGGGCCCCCAAGAGACCCAGTACTTC
D gene: .; J gene: TRBJ2-5; clone size: .; V gene: TRBV29-1; CDR3 protein: CSVEPADTQETQYF; CDR3 DNA: TGCAGCGTTGAACCGGCAGACACACAAGAGACCCAGTACTTC
D gene: .; J gene: TRBJ2-7; clone size: few; V gene: TRBV3-1; CDR3 protein: CASGLYEQYF; CDR3 DNA: TGTGCCAGCGGATTGTACGAGCAGTACTTC
D gene: .; J gene: TRBJ2-2; clone size: few; V gene: TRBV6-2/TRBV6-3; CDR3 protein: CASSQIGSGELFF; CDR3 DNA: TGTGCCAGCAGTCAAATCGGGTCAGGGGAGCTGTTTTTT
D gene: .; J gene: TRBJ2-1; clone size: .; V gene: TRBV14; CDR3 protein: CASSHRQSSYNEQFF; CDR3 DNA: TGTGCCAGCAGCCATCGGCAGAGCTCCTACAATGAGCAGTTCTTC
D gene: .; J gene: TRBJ1-2; clone size: .; V gene: TRBV7-2; CDR3 protein: CASSLEVRSTGYTF; CDR3 DNA: TGTGCCAGCAGCTTAGAAGTCAGGTCGACTGGCTACACCTTC
D gene: TRBD2; J gene: TRBJ2-1; clone size: many; V gene: TRBV7-3; CDR3 protein: CASSFAVSGRAGNEQFF; CDR3 DNA: TGTGCCAGCAGCTTCGCGGTCAGCGGGAGGGCAGGCAATGAGCAGTTCTTC
D gene: .; J gene: TRBJ2-1; clone size: .; V gene: TRBV11-3; CDR3 protein: CASSGGSLPSSYNEQFF; CDR3 DNA: TGTGCCAGCAGCGGAGGCTCACTACCTTCCTCCTACAATGAGCAGTTCTTC
D gene: .; J gene: TRBJ1-5; clone size: few; V gene: TRBV7-9; CDR3 protein: CASSLEGLSNQPQHF; CDR3 DNA: TGTGCCAGCAGCTTAGAGGGGTTAAGCAATCAGCCCCAGCATTTT
D gene: .; J gene: TRBJ1-1; clone size: few; V gene: TRBV29-1; CDR3 protein: CSAESGGDEAFF; CDR3 DNA: TGCAGCGCTGAGTCGGGGGGCGACGAAGCTTTCTTT
D gene: TRBD1; J gene: TRBJ2-5; clone size: few; V gene: TRBV6-2/TRBV6-3; CDR3 protein: CASSRTGAQETQYF; CDR3 DNA: TGTGCCAGCAGTCGGACAGGGGCCCAAGAGACCCAGTACTTC